Listed below are T cell receptor beta chains from one sample, sequenced in a study of human versus mouse CDR3 diversity and MHC coevolution. Profiled with immunoSEQ multiplex PCR; TCRdb holds only in-frame clones, not every one. The table lists fewer than 100,000 clones, 80% to 95% of them singletons. The sequencing input was naive CD4+ T cells from blood. The receptors originated from a person between 25 and 70 years old in good health. Both conserved end residues are part of each CDR3. D genes are given only for firm matches. A row's size may be missing; if present it is once, few, many or a size class.

j_gene	v_gene	abundance	d_gene	CDR3aa	CDR3nt
TRBJ2-1	TRBV14	NA	TRBD2	CASSLWRASGGNEQFF	TGTGCCAGCAGCCTATGGAGGGCTAGCGGGGGAAATGAGCAGTTCTTC
TRBJ2-3	TRBV7-9	NA	TRBD1	CASSPTGFYFHTQYF	TGTGCCAGCAGCCCGACAGGGTTTTACTTCCATACGCAGTATTTT
TRBJ1-1	TRBV6-5	NA	NA	CASRDSQGAEAFF	TGTGCCAGCAGAGACAGTCAGGGCGCTGAAGCTTTCTTT
TRBJ1-2	TRBV18	NA	NA	CASSPMDSPYGYTF	TGTGCCAGCTCACCAATGGACAGCCCCTATGGCTACACCTTC
TRBJ2-3	TRBV6-4	NA	NA	CASSDSGGGTDTQYF	TGTGCCAGCAGTGACTCGGGCGGGGGCACAGATACGCAGTATTTT
TRBJ2-1	TRBV7-9	NA	TRBD2	CASSVGFGTSDYNEQFF	TGTGCCAGCAGCGTGGGTTTTGGGACTAGTGACTACAATGAGCAGTTCTTC
TRBJ1-1	TRBV6-1	NA	NA	CASRQIYTEAFF	TGTGCCAGCAGACAAATATACACTGAAGCTTTCTTT
TRBJ2-6	TRBV19	NA	NA	CASNDRLNSGANVLTF	TGTGCCAGTAATGACAGGCTGAACTCTGGGGCCAACGTCCTGACTTTC
TRBJ2-4	TRBV4-1	NA	TRBD2	CASSQVGTSGGQLAKNIQYF	TGCGCCAGCAGCCAAGTAGGGACTAGCGGGGGTCAGCTAGCCAAAAACATTCAGTACTTC
TRBJ1-1	TRBV29-1	NA	NA	CSVEAAGTEAFF	TGCAGCGTTGAAGCAGCGGGGACTGAAGCTTTCTTT
TRBJ1-5	TRBV18	NA	NA	CASQEQATYQPQHF	TGTGCCAGCCAAGAGCAGGCGACGTATCAGCCCCAGCATTTT
TRBJ1-1	TRBV14	NA	TRBD1	CASSQDRGVGAFF	TGTGCCAGCAGCCAGGACAGGGGGGTAGGAGCTTTCTTT
TRBJ1-3	TRBV7-2	NA	NA	CASSLRQASGNTIYF	TGTGCCAGCAGCTTGAGACAGGCCTCTGGAAACACCATATATTTT
TRBJ2-3	TRBV4-1	NA	NA	CASSGSAGRDTQYF	TGCGCCAGCAGCGGCAGCGCTGGTAGGGATACGCAGTATTTT
TRBJ1-1	TRBV9	once	NA	CASSVDVTANTEAFF	TGTGCCAGCAGCGTAGACGTGACAGCGAACACTGAAGCTTTCTTT